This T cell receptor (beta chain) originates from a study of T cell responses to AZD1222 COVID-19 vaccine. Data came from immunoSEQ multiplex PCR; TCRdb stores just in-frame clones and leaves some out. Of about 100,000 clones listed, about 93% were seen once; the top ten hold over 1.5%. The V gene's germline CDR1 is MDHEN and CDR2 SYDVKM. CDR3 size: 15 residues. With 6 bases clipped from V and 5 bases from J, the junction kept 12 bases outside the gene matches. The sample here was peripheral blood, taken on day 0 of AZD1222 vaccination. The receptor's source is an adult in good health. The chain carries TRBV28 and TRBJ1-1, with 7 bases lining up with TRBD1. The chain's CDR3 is CASRTQGPAGTEAFF. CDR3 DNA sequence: TGTGCCAGCAGAACACAGGGGCCCGCTGGGACTGAAGCTTTCTTT.